Listed below are T cell receptor beta chains from one sample, sequenced in a study of beta chain features in type 1 diabetes. Sequenced by immunoSEQ multiplex PCR; TCRdb stores in-frame clones only, minus some. The sample lists over 700,000 clones, about a sixth occurring once. The sample taken for sequencing was naive CD4+ T cells from blood. Receptors originate from a woman under 30 in good health. The CDR3 runs from the conserved cysteine through the conserved F or W. Fields, in order: J gene, D gene, clone size, V gene, CDR3 DNA, CDR3 protein. D genes are given only for firm matches. Expanded clones are given a class, and other clones once, few, many or no size at all.

>TRBJ2-5|-|-|TRBV29-1
TGCAGCGTTACCGCAGGGGGGAGGGAAGAGACCCAGTACTTC
CSVTAGGREETQYF
>TRBJ2-2|TRBD2|few|TRBV6-6
TGTGCCAGCAGATCTAGCGGGAGAGCCGGGGAGCTGTTTTTT
CASRSSGRAGELFF
>TRBJ2-7|-|-|TRBV28
TGTGCCAGCGCAGACAGACCCCACGAGCAGTACTTC
CASADRPHEQYF
>TRBJ2-1|TRBD2|-|TRBV11-1
TGTGCCAGCAGCTTAGCTAGCGGGAGAACCAATGAGCAGTTCTTC
CASSLASGRTNEQFF
>TRBJ2-7|-|few|TRBV28
TGTGCCAGCAGTTTGGTTTTGTTCGCCAAACTCTCCTACGAGCAGTACTTC
CASSLVLFAKLSYEQYF
>TRBJ2-3|-|few|TRBV7-9
TGTGCCAGCAGCCCCCCGGGTTTAAGTCGGGCAGATACGCAGTATTTT
CASSPPGLSRADTQYF
>TRBJ2-1|TRBD2|-|TRBV7-3
TGTGCCAGCAGTCCAACCCCTAGCGGGAGTATGAATGAGCAGTTCTTC
CASSPTPSGSMNEQFF
>TRBJ2-7|TRBD1|few|TRBV18
TGTGCCAGCTCATGGACAGGGGAATCTTACGAGCAGTACTTC
CASSWTGESYEQYF
>TRBJ2-2|-|few|TRBV11-3
TGTGCCAGCAGCGGGAGAGGCTCCCAGGGGTCCACCGGGGAGCTGTTTTTT
CASSGRGSQGSTGELFF
>TRBJ2-2|TRBD2|few|TRBV4-2
TGTGCCAGCAGCCATTTGTCCCTAGCGGGGACCGGGGAGCTGTTTTTT
CASSHLSLAGTGELFF
>TRBJ2-7|TRBD2|few|TRBV28
TGTGCCAGCAGTCTAGGACTAGCGGGAGTTGGCTTC
CASSLGLAGVGF
>TRBJ2-7|-|-|TRBV20-1
TGCAGTGTCCAACTCAGGGCCGAGCAGTACTTC
CSVQLRAEQYF
>TRBJ2-1|-|few|TRBV25-1
TGTGCCAGCAGTTTTAGCGCCTACAATGAGCAGTTCTTC
CASSFSAYNEQFF
>TRBJ2-3|TRBD2|few|TRBV7-7
TGTGCTAGCAGCCAAGGACTAGCGGCCCCCAATACGCAGTATTTT
CASSQGLAAPNTQYF
>TRBJ2-7|-|few|TRBV7-2
TGTGCCAGCAGCCATCCCCCCCCGAACCGGGAAGAGCAGTACTTC
CASSHPPPNREEQYF
>TRBJ2-3|-|-|TRBV28
TGTGCCAGCAGTTTATTTGCCAGGTACACAGATACGCAGTATTTT
CASSLFARYTDTQYF
>TRBJ1-5|-|-|TRBV18
TGTGCCAGCTCACCAAATACAGGTCAAGATCAGCCCCAGCATTTT
CASSPNTGQDQPQHF
>TRBJ2-7|TRBD2|-|TRBV7-3
TGTGCCAGCAGCCCTTCTAGCGGGAGTGTCGACGAGCAGTACTTC
CASSPSSGSVDEQYF
>TRBJ2-2|TRBD2|-|TRBV7-3
TGTGCCAGCAGCCTGGGCGGGGGCACCGGGGAGCTGTTTTTT
CASSLGGGTGELFF
>TRBJ2-7|-|-|TRBV5-6
TGTGCCAGCAGCTTTAAAGGGCGACACTACGAGCAGTACTTC
CASSFKGRHYEQYF
>TRBJ2-1|TRBD1|few|TRBV28
TGTGCCAGCAGTTCTCCCGACAGGGTCCTCAATGAGCAGTTCTTC
CASSSPDRVLNEQFF
>TRBJ1-5|-|few|TRBV7-2
TGTGCCAGCAGCTTATCGAATCAGCCCCAGCATTTT
CASSLSNQPQHF
>TRBJ2-7|-|few|TRBV28
TGTGCCACCTACTCGTCACCAGCCACTGCCTACGAGCAGTACTTC
CATYSSPATAYEQYF
>TRBJ1-1|-|-|TRBV28
TGTGCCAGCAGACCCTCAACCGACAGGCCAACTTATACAGCTTTCTTT
CASRPSTDRPTYTAFF
>TRBJ2-1|-|-|TRBV13
TGTGCCAGCAGCTTAGTTCGGTCTGAGCAGTTCTTC
CASSLVRSEQFF
>TRBJ2-3|-|few|TRBV19
TGTGCCACCGCCCCCACTAACACAGATACGCAGTATTTT
CATAPTNTDTQYF
>TRBJ2-3|-|-|TRBV4-3
TGCGCCAGCAGCCAAGAAGTGGGGAGTGGGGATACGCAGTATTTT
CASSQEVGSGDTQYF
>TRBJ2-1|-|-|TRBV4-2
TGTGCCAGCAGCCAAGAAACAGACGGCGGTGAGCAGTTCTTC
CASSQETDGGEQFF
>TRBJ1-5|-|-|TRBV2
TGTGCCAGCAGTTCACAGGTCCAACAGCCCCAGCATTTT
CASSSQVQQPQHF
>TRBJ2-1|TRBD2|-|TRBV5-4
TGTGCCAGCAGCCGCGGGAGTAGCGGGAGTAGATACAATGAGCAGTTCTTC
CASSRGSSGSRYNEQFF
>TRBJ2-5|TRBD2|few|TRBV27
TGTGCCAGCAGTTTATTGGGGGGGGAAGAGACCCAGTACTTC
CASSLLGGEETQYF
>TRBJ2-5|TRBD1|-|TRBV10-3
TGTGCCAGCGCCGCAGGGACAGACGAAGGGACCCAGTACTTC
CASAAGTDEGTQYF
>TRBJ2-2|-|-|TRBV28
TGTGCCAGCAGTTTCGTTGAGTTTATGAGGACCGGGGAGCTGTTTTTT
CASSFVEFMRTGELFF
>TRBJ2-3|TRBD1|few|TRBV5-1
TGCGCCAGCAGTTCGACAGGGGGCCCCACAGATACGCAGTATTTT
CASSSTGGPTDTQYF
>TRBJ2-2|TRBD1|few|TRBV29-1
TGCAGCGCCGGACAGGCCGGACGAACCGGGGAGCTGTTTTTT
CSAGQAGRTGELFF
>TRBJ2-3|-|-|TRBV5-1
TGCGCCAGCAGCTTAAGCACAGATACGCAGTATTTT
CASSLSTDTQYF
>TRBJ2-3|TRBD2|-|TRBV19
TGTGCCAGTAGTTCTCTTAGCGGGAGTCCAGATACGCAGTATTTT
CASSSLSGSPDTQYF
>TRBJ2-1|-|-|TRBV28
TGTGCCAGCCGGGAGTCCAAAGGTTCCTACAATGAGCAGTTCTTC
CASRESKGSYNEQFF
>TRBJ1-2|-|-|TRBV7-8
TGTGCCAGCAGCTTAATGAACTATGGCTACACCTTC
CASSLMNYGYTF